This T cell receptor (beta chain) was found in a study of cytomegalovirus exposure and HLA in healthy donors. Study findings and constraints: Reported findings show TCR beta sequences accurately forecast HLA-A and HLA-B alleles in most subjects.

A word on this clone: Its matching antigen is unknown.

The germline V gene has CDR1 GTSNPN and CDR2 SVGIG (reference sequence). V lost 1 base, J lost 5 bases, and 9 bases lay in between. The CDR3 is 13 residues long. Use of 60 Vbeta and 13 Jbeta primers characterized the PCR. Profiling relied on immunoSEQ multiplex PCR, and the TCRdb table lists in-frame clones only, not all of them. The sample lists under 250,000 clones, 82% occurring once. The donors comprised healthy bone marrow donors. The receptor was isolated from a woman aged 40 to 50 in good health and CMV-seronegative. The sequenced material came from PBMCs. This chain links TRBV30 with TRBJ1-5; D may be TRBD1 (5 bases). The CDR3 sequence: CAWSARGDQPQHF. CDR3 coding DNA: TGTGCCTGGAGTGCCCGGGGGGATCAGCCCCAGCATTTT.